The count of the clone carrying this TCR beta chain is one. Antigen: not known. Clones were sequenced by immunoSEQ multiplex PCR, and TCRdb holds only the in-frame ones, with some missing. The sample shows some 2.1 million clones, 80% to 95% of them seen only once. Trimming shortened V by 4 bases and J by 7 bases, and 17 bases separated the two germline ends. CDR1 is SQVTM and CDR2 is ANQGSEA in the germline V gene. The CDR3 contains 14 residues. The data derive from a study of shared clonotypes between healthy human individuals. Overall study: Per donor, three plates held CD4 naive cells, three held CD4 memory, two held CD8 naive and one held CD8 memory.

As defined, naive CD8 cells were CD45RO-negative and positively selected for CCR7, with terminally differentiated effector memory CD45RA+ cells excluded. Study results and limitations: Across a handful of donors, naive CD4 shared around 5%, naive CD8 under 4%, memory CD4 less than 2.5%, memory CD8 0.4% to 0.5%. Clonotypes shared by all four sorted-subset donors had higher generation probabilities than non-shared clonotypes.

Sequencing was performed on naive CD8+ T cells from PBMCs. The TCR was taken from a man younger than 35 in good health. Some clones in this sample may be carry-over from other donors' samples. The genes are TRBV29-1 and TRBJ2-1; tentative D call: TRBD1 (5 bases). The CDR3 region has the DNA TGCAGCGTTGGGGATGAAGGGGTAGGGAATGAGCAGTTCTTC. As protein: CSVGDEGVGNEQFF.